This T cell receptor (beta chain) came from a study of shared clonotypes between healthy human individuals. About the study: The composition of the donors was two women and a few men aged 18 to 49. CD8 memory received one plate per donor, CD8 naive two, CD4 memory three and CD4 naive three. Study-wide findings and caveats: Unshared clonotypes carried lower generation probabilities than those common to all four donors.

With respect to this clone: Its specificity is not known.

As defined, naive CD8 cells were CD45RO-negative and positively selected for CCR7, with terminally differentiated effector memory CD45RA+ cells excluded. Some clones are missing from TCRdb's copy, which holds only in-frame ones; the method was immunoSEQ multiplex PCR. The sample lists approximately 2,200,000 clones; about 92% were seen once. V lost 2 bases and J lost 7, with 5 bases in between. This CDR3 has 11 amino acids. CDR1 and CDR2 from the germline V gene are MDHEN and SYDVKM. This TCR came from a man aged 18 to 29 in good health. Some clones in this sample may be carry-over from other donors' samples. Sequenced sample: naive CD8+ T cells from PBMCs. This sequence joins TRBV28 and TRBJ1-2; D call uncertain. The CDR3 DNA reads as TGTGCCAGCAGTTTAAATGGTGGCTACACCTTC. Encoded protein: CASSLNGGYTF.